The entry that follows covers one T cell receptor beta chain sequence. This CDR3 comprises 14 residues. The germline V gene has CDR1 SGDLS and CDR2 YYNGEE. Deletions cut 4 bases from V and 4 bases from J, with 13 bases between. Sequencing was performed with immunoSEQ multiplex PCR; in TCRdb, only in-frame clones are kept and a portion is missing. The sample consists of more than 90,000 clones, approximately 96% of them appearing once. This sample is drawn from a study of technical replicates of blood from a few donors. V usage is TRBV9 and J usage is TRBJ2-3; maybe TRBD2 (6 bases). This TCR derives from a human donor in good health. The specimen was T cells isolated from PBMCs. The CDR3 here is CASSPTRGSDTQYF. CDR3 in DNA: TGTGCCAGCAGCCCCACGCGGGGCTCAGATACGCAGTATTTT.